Listed below are T cell receptor beta chains from one sample, sequenced in a study of brain T cells in children with intractable seizures. Repertoires were generated with immunoSEQ multiplex PCR, while TCRdb's copy carries only in-frame clones and drops some. In the table there are about 320,000 clones, over 90% of which are singletons. Here the sequenced sample was peripheral blood, taken roughly 5 months after surgery. These receptors all come from a boy in the first two years of life with tuberous sclerosis and intractable seizures. Both conserved end residues are trimmed from each CDR3.

V | CDR3
TRBV11-2 | ASSLIGNGETQY
TRBV5-8 | ASSLGRQFNQPQH
TRBV3-1/TRBV3-2 | ASSPIGQETQY
TRBV19 | ASSMGSGGYQETQY
TRBV30 | AWSWRFGTEAF
TRBV18 | ASSQGEHQPQH
TRBV5-1 | ASSFWGRRTEAF
TRBV29-1 | SVEHRETFYGYT
TRBV7-9 | ASSYKFAQETQY
TRBV5-1 | ASSSYAGGRGQETQY
TRBV9 | ASSETDTQY
TRBV3-1/TRBV3-2 | ASRGTAHSTQY
TRBV6-5 | ASSRGGISYNEQF
TRBV18 | ASSPGMGQPQH
TRBV30 | AFERGGDTQY
TRBV7-6 | ASSLRQGASYNEQF
TRBV28 | ASSFRNIQY
TRBV15 | ATSRDAYGYT
TRBV19 | ASSNGRDRRAQETQY
TRBV27 | ASSTGGWGDTEAF
TRBV24-1 | ATSDPEKRSYGYT
TRBV12-3/TRBV12-4 | ASSRQGAYEQY
TRBV27 | ASMRGGGRINEQF
TRBV7-6 | ASSPTFVRERSRPGGNTIY
TRBV6-4 | ASSTDPGRDEQF
TRBV9 | ASSVASSGSFWSTDTQY
TRBV5-1 | ASSWTFKGQGATYEQY
TRBV6-6 | ASSSGQGPYGYT
TRBV5-1 | ASSYDRTQETQY
TRBV5-4 | ASSLGLAGYNEQF
TRBV7-9 | ASSQDRYQETQY
TRBV20-1 | SASGGSPGHEQY
TRBV6-6 | ASSYVTYEQY
TRBV2 | ASPLRGYYGYT
TRBV20-1 | SASRVKETQY
TRBV4-1 | ASSQPLAGRRNEQF
TRBV6-1 | ASSELADSYNEQF
TRBV29-1 | STCGGIGQPQH
TRBV27 | ASSLSGANEQF
TRBV9 | ASSASHTPGLAAGELF
TRBV9 | ASSPQGEEKLF
TRBV5-1 | ASSVTGGGNGYT
TRBV19 | ASSIFWGMNTEAF
TRBV19 | ASSTQGSANTIY
TRBV6-6 | ASSTVQDTINTEAF
TRBV6-4 | ASINRVGGRVTNEKLF
TRBV5-1 | ASSEDAGELF
TRBV28 | ASSFRAGGVNEQY
TRBV5-4 | ASSLQTGQNYEQY
TRBV19 | ASSISANREAKNIQY
TRBV19 | ASSSSGGYT
TRBV7-8 | ASSFKGIEAF
TRBV19 | ASSLLTGLVGQPQH
TRBV9 | ASSGSSRSSTPGGIYNEQF
TRBV15 | ATSTRQGNSGNTIY